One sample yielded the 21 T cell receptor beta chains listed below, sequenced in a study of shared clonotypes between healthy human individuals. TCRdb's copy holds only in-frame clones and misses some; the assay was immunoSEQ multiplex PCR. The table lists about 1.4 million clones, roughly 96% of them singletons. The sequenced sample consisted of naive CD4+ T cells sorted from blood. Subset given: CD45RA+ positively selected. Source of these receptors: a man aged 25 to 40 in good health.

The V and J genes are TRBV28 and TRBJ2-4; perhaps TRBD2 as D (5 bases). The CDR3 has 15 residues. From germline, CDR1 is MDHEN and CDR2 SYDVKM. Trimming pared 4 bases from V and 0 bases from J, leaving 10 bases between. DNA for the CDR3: TGTGCCAGCAGTTCCAGCGGCATAGCCAAAAACATTCAGTACTTC. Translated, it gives CASSSSGIAKNIQYF.

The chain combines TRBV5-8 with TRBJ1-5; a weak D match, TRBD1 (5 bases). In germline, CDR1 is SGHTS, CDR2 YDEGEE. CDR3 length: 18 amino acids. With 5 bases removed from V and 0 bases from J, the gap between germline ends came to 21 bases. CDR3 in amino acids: CASRTPVGPEYSNQPQHF. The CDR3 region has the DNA TGTGCCAGCAGGACCCCTGTGGGGCCGGAGTATAGCAATCAGCCCCAGCATTTT.

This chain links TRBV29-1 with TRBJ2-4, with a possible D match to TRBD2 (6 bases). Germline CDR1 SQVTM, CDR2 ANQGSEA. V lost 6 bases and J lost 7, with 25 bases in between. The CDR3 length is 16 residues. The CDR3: CSVVGDFSMRGNIQYF. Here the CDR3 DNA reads TGCAGCGTGGTAGGGGACTTCTCGATGCGTGGGAACATTCAGTACTTC.

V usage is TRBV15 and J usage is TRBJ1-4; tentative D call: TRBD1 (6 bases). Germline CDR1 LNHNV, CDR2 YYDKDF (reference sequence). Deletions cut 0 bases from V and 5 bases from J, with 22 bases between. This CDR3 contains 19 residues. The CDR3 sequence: CATSRDPRQGGGRNEKLFF. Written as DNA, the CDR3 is TGTGCCACCAGCAGAGATCCCCGGCAGGGCGGGGGCAGGAATGAAAAACTGTTTTTT.

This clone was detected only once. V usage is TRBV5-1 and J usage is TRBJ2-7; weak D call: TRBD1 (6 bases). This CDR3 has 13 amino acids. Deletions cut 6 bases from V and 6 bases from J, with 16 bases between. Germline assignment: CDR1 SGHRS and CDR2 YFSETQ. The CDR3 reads CASTDSPAFEQYF. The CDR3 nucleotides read TGCGCCAGCACGGACAGCCCCGCCTTCGAGCAGTACTTC.

CDR3 DNA sequence: TGTGCCAGTAGTCCGACCGGGACTAGCGGGGTACGTAGGAATGAGCAGTTCTTC. It specifies CASSPTGTSGVRRNEQFF. The chain employs TRBV19 and TRBJ2-1; TRBD2 agrees at 13 bases. This CDR3 is built from 18 residues. Trimming took 5 bases from V and 7 from J; bases not matched to a gene: 14. CDR1 and CDR2 (germline): LNHDA, SQIVND (reference sequence).

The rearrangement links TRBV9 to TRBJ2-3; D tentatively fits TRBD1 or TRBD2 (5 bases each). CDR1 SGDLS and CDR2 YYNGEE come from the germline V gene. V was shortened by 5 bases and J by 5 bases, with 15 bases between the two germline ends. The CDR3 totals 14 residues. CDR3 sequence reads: CASSPGPGVDTQYF. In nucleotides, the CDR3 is TGTGCCAGCAGTCCGGGACCCGGGGTAGATACGCAGTATTTT.

CDR3 region: CASSIDGTSGKLFF. The CDR3 DNA reads as TGTGCCAGTAGTATAGACGGAACGAGTGGAAAACTGTTTTTT. The chain employs TRBV19 and TRBJ1-4; no reliable D call. There are 14 residues in the CDR3. Trimming took off 0 bases at V and 10 bases at J, with 12 bases between the two ends. Germline-derived CDR1 and CDR2 are LNHDA and SQIVND (reference sequence).

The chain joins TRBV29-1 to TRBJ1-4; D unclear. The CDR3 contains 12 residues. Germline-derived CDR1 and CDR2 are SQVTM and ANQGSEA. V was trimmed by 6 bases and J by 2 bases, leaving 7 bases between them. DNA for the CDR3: TGCAGCGTATCACAGACTAATGAAAAACTGTTTTTT. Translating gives CSVSQTNEKLFF.

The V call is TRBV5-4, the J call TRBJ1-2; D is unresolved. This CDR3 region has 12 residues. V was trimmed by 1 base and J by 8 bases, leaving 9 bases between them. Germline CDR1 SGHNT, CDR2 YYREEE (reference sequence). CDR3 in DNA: TGTGCCAGCAGCTTGTATGGAAAGGGCTACACCTTC. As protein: CASSLYGKGYTF. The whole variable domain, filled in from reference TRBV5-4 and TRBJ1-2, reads ETGVTQSPTHLIKTRGQQVTLRCSSQSGHNTVSWYQQALGQGPQFIFQYYREEENGRGNFPPRFSGLQFPNYSSELNVNALELDDSALYLCASSLYGKGYTFGSGTRLTVV.

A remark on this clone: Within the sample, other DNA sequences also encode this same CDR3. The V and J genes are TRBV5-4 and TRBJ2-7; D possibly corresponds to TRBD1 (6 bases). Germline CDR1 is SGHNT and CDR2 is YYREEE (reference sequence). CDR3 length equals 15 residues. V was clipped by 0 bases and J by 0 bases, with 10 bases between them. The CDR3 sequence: CASSLGGRSSYEQYF. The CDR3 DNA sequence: TGTGCCAGCAGCTTGGGGGGGCGGTCCTCCTACGAGCAGTACTTC.

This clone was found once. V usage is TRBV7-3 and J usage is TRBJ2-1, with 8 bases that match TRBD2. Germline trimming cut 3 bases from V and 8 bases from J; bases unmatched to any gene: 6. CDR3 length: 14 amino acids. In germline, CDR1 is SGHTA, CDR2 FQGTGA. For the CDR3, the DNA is TGTGCCAGCAGCTTCAGCGGGAGAGGCGATGAGCAGTTCTTC. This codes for CASSFSGRGDEQFF.

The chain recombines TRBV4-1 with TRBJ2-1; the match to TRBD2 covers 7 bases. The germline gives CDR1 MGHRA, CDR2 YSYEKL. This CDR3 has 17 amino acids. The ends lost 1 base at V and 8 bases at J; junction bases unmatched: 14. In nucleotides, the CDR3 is TGCGCCAGCAGCCAAGGGGGCCGGGAGGTCTCACCCGATGAGCAGTTCTTC. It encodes CASSQGGREVSPDEQFF.

The DNA of the CDR3 is TGTGCCAGCAGCGTAGGGCTAGCGGGACTCCAAGAGACCCAGTACTTC. Residues: CASSVGLAGLQETQYF. The genes are TRBV9 and TRBJ2-5; TRBD2 matches 9 bases. The CDR3 loop spans 16 amino acids. From germline, CDR1 is SGDLS and CDR2 YYNGEE. After removal of 0 bases from V and 1 base from J, the junction contained 4 bases not matched to a gene.

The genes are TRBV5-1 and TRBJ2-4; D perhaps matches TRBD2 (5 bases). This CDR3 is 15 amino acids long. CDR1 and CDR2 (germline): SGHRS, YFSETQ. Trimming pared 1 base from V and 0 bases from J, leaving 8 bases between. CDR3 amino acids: CASSLTGLAKNIQYF. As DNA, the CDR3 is TGCGCCAGCAGCTTGACCGGACTAGCCAAAAACATTCAGTACTTC.

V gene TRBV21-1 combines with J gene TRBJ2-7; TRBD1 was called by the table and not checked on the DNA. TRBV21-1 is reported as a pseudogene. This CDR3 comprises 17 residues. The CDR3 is CASRKKGPGQPLYEQYF. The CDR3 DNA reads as TGTGCCAGCAGAAAAAAGGGGCCGGGACAGCCACTCTACGAGCAGTACTTC.

CDR3 region: CASSLEGPVQETQYF. CDR3 nucleotide sequence: TGCGCCAGCAGCTTGGAGGGGCCGGTCCAAGAGACCCAGTACTTC. The genes are TRBV5-1 and TRBJ2-5, with a weak D call TRBD1 (5 bases). Trimming took off 0 bases at V and 1 base at J, with 10 bases between the two ends. The CDR3 runs to 15 residues. CDR1 is SGHRS, CDR2 YFSETQ, per germline.

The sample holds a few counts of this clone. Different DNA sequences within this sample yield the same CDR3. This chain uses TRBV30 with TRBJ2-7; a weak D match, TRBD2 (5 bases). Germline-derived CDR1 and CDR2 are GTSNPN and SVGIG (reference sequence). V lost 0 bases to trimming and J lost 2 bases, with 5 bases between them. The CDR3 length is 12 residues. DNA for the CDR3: TGTGCCTGGAGTGTACTAGCCTACGAGCAGTACTTC. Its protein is CAWSVLAYEQYF. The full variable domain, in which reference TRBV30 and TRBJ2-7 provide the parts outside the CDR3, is SQTIHQWPATLVQPVGSPLSLECTVEGTSNPNLYWYRQAAGRGLQLLFYSVGIGQISSEVPQNLSASRPQDRQFILSSKKLLLSDSGFYLCAWSVLAYEQYFGPGTRLTVT.

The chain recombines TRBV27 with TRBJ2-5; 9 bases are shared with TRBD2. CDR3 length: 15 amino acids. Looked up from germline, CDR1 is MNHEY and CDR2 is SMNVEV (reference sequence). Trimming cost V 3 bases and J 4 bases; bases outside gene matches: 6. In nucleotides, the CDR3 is TGTGCCAGCAGTTTCCAGCGGGGGGCAGGAGAGACCCAGTACTTC. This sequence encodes CASSFQRGAGETQYF.

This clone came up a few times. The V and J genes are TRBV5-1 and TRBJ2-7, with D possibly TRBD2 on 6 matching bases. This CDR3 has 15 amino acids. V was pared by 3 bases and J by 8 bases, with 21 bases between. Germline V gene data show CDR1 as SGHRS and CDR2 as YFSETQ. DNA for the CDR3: TGCGCCAGCAGCTCGGACTACGGGGCTCCTACCAAGCAGTACTTC. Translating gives CASSSDYGAPTKQYF. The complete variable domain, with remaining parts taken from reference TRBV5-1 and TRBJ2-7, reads KAGVTQTPRYLIKTRGQQVTLSCSPISGHRSVSWYQQTPGQGLQFLFEYFSETQRNKGNFPGRFSGRQFSNSRSEMNVSTLELGDSALYLCASSSDYGAPTKQYFGPGTRLTVT.

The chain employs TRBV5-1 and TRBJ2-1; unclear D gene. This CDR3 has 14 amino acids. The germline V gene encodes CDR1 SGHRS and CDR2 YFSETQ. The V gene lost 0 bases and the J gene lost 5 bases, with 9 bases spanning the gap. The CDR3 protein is CASSLDSQNNEQFF. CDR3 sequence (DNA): TGCGCCAGCAGCTTGGATTCGCAAAACAATGAGCAGTTCTTC.